The 9 T cell receptor beta chains listed next were all sequenced from one sample in a study of T cell changes during pregnancy in multiple sclerosis. Repertoires were generated with immunoSEQ multiplex PCR, while TCRdb's copy carries only in-frame clones and drops some. This sample has 120,000 or so clones, with about 93% found just once. The sequences come from peripheral blood, collected before pregnancy. All receptors come from a female donor with multiple sclerosis, enrolled in a pregnancy study.

The chain employs TRBV27 and TRBJ1-4; D gene unclear. This CDR3 has 14 amino acids. Germline CDR1 MNHEY, CDR2 SMNVEV (reference sequence). Trimming removed 5 bases from V and 13 bases from J, with 20 bases in between. The CDR3 loop is CASSLRTQPRGLFF. The CDR3 nucleotides read TGTGCCAGCAGTCTCCGGACTCAGCCCCGGGGACTGTTTTTT.

V and J are TRBV5-1 and TRBJ2-3; 15 bases line up with TRBD2. Germline CDR1 reads SGHRS; CDR2 reads YFSETQ. CDR3 size: 18 residues. With V trimmed by 4 bases and J by 1 base, 7 bases remained unmatched. The CDR3 bases are TGCGCCAGCAGCACCGGACTAGCGGGGGGGCCGGGCACAGATACGCAGTATTTT. This translates into CASSTGLAGGPGTDTQYF.

This clone was recorded a few times. V is TRBV5-1 and J is TRBJ1-1, with D uncertain. The V gene lost 0 bases and the J gene lost 2 bases, with 8 bases spanning the gap. Germline lookup yields CDR1 SGHRS and CDR2 YFSETQ. The CDR3 spans 14 residues. The CDR3, as DNA: TGCGCCAGCAGCTTGGCCGGTCCCAACACTGAAGCTTTCTTT. Its protein product is CASSLAGPNTEAFF.

The chain uses TRBV27 and TRBJ1-2; tentatively, D is TRBD1 (6 bases). The CDR3 length is 15 residues. Between the trimmed V and J ends, which lost 2 bases and 6 bases, there was a span of 16 bases. Germline V gene lookup returns CDR1 MNHEY and CDR2 SMNVEV (reference sequence). The CDR3 sequence is CASSLPHGTPHGYTF. The CDR3 DNA is TGTGCCAGCAGTTTACCTCACGGGACACCACATGGCTACACCTTC.

This chain uses TRBV2 with TRBJ2-7; 7 bases fit TRBD2. Germline loops: CDR1 SNHLY, CDR2 FYNNEI. There are 14 residues in the CDR3. Trimming removed 6 bases from V and 2 bases from J; junction bases left unmatched: 7. The CDR3 loop reads CASSRGDYAYEQYF. The CDR3 DNA follows: TGTGCCAGCAGCCGAGGGGACTACGCCTACGAGCAGTACTTC.

The chain has TRBV13 and TRBJ2-7; 11 nucleotides agree with TRBD2. The V gene's germline CDR1 is PRHDT and CDR2 FYEKMQ (reference sequence). This CDR3 spans 18 amino acids. V dropped 5 bases and J dropped 0; count of bases not matched to a gene: 12. The CDR3 sequence: CASSVVTSGSRSSYEQYF. The CDR3 DNA reads as TGTGCCAGCAGCGTAGTTACTAGCGGGAGTAGAAGCTCCTACGAGCAGTACTTC.

The chain joins TRBV15 to TRBJ1-1; no clear D gene. The V gene lost 1 base and the J gene lost 6 bases, with 6 bases spanning the gap. Germline values: CDR1 LNHNV, CDR2 YYDKDF (reference sequence). The CDR3 is 12 amino acids. The CDR3 sequence: CATSRGHSEAFF. Written as DNA, the CDR3 is TGTGCCACCAGCAGAGGTCACTCTGAAGCTTTCTTT.

The V and J genes are TRBV7-2 and TRBJ1-2; tentatively, D is TRBD1 (5 bases). Trimming took off 2 bases at V and 4 bases at J, with 14 bases between the two ends. The CDR3 runs to 15 residues. CDR1 and CDR2 from the germline V gene are SGHTA and FQGNSA. CDR3 bases: TGTGCCAGCAGCTTACAGGTGACAGCTAGCTATGGCTACACCTTC. Protein: CASSLQVTASYGYTF.

This chain connects TRBV10-3 to TRBJ1-2; TRBD1 might be the D (6 bases). The CDR3 is made up of 14 amino acids. Germline CDR1 reads ENHRY; CDR2 reads SYGVKD. Trimming took 3 bases from V and 8 from J, leaving 16 bases between them. This CDR3 reads CAISDGRGFGGYTF. Written as DNA, the CDR3 is TGTGCCATCAGTGACGGCAGGGGATTCGGGGGCTACACCTTC.